The 10 T cell receptor beta chains below come from one sample, sequenced in a study of spatial heterogeneity in lung cancer. TCRdb reprocessed the 5' RACE reads via MiXCR and lists one record per CDR3 protein. The data hold about 10,000 distinct CDR3 sequences, with about 53% observed a single time. This sample's time point: sample taken at primary tumor resection. These receptors have no identified antigens. General study points: One measure, the expanded intratumoral alpha and beta TCR count, tracked tumor mutation counts.

The input for sequencing was lung tumor tissue, taken at surgery. The receptors shown here come from a female donor with early-stage non-small cell lung cancer.

Concerning this clonotype itself: The size of this beta chain means little, since it is a stray read in a library made for alpha chains. The rearrangement joins TRBV4-3 to TRBJ2-1, with D unresolved. In germline, CDR1 is LGHNA, CDR2 YSLEER. CDR3 size: 14 residues. Trimming stripped 3 bases from V and 6 bases from J, with 12 bases between. The CDR3 spells CASSHLDPANEQFF. The CDR3 DNA follows: TGCGCCAGCAGCCATCTAGACCCGGCCAATGAGCAGTTCTTC.

A remark on this clonotype: Since it is a stray read in a library aimed at alpha chains, this beta chain has a size that is not meaningful. V usage is TRBV7-8 and J usage is TRBJ2-4, with D possibly TRBD1 on 5 matching bases. From germline, CDR1 is SGHVS and CDR2 FQNEAQ. V was shortened by 5 bases and J by 0 bases, with 20 bases between the two germline ends. The CDR3 spans 18 residues. CDR3 region: CASSLPTVSTVAKNIQYF. CDR3 nucleotide sequence: TGTGCCAGCAGCCTACCGACAGTTTCAACAGTAGCCAAAAACATTCAGTACTTC.

Details on this clonotype: Found in a library prepared for alpha chains, this beta chain is an off-target read, and its abundance has little meaning. The rearrangement links TRBV9 to TRBJ2-7; 7 nucleotides agree with TRBD1. The CDR3 consists of 15 residues. Germline V lookup: CDR1 SGDLS, CDR2 YYNGEE. Trimming took 0 bases from V and 1 from J; bases not matched to a gene: 4. The CDR3 is CASSVAGTESYEQYF. As DNA, the CDR3 is TGTGCCAGCAGCGTAGCCGGGACAGAGTCCTACGAGCAGTACTTC.

With regard to this clonotype: Because the library targeted alpha chains, this beta chain is an off-target read whose size means little. The chain combines TRBV7-2 with TRBJ2-7; a weak D match, TRBD2 (7 bases). Germline V CDR1 and CDR2: SGHTA, FQGNSA. CDR3 size: 15 residues. The V gene lost 3 bases and the J gene lost 7 bases, with 19 bases spanning the gap. The CDR3 nucleotides read TGTGCCAGCAGCTTTTTTGCGGGGGCCCCAGAAGAGCAGTACTTC. This translates into CASSFFAGAPEEQYF.

Points on this clonotype: The size of this beta chain means little, since it is a stray read in a library made for alpha chains. The chain uses TRBV4-2 and TRBJ2-5; D is ambiguous. This CDR3 contains 13 residues. V dropped 2 bases and J dropped 0 bases, with 4 bases sitting between them. Germline CDR1 LGHNA, CDR2 YNFKEQ. CDR3 nucleotide sequence: TGTGCCAGCAGCCAACAGTACCAAGAGACCCAGTACTTC. This sequence encodes CASSQQYQETQYF.

Points on this clonotype: This beta chain appears as a stray read in a library generated for alpha chains; its size is not informative. This rearrangement joins TRBV7-2 to TRBJ1-4, with D unresolved. Germline loops: CDR1 SGHTA, CDR2 FQGNSA. V lost 3 bases and J 0 bases, leaving 5 bases between the germline ends. The CDR3 extends over 14 amino acids. The CDR3 loop reads CASSFRATNEKLFF. CDR3 nucleotide sequence: TGTGCCAGCAGCTTCCGGGCAACTAATGAAAAACTGTTTTTT.

As concerns this clonotype: With the library built for alpha chains, this beta chain is off target and its frequency is not meaningful. The rearrangement links TRBV27 to TRBJ2-3; 9 nucleotides match TRBD2. Trimming removed 2 bases from V and 6 bases from J; junction bases left unmatched: 12. Germline CDR1 reads MNHEY; CDR2 reads SMNVEV (reference sequence). The CDR3 is 17 amino acids. CDR3 sequence reads: CASSLGPGLAYPDTQYF. The CDR3 DNA reads as TGTGCCAGCAGTTTAGGCCCGGGACTAGCTTATCCCGATACGCAGTATTTT.

A note on this clonotype: Because this beta chain is a stray read in a library intended to capture alpha chains, its abundance should not be given much weight. The gene calls are TRBV29-1 and TRBJ2-3, with 10 bases aligning to TRBD2. CDR1 is SQVTM, CDR2 ANQGSEA, per germline. The CDR3 totals 14 residues. V was pared by 4 bases and J by 1 base, with 2 bases of the junction left unmatched. The CDR3 here is CSVGLAGGTDTQYF. DNA of the CDR3: TGCAGCGTTGGGCTAGCGGGGGGCACAGATACGCAGTATTTT.

Regarding this clonotype: As an off-target read in a library built for alpha chains, this beta chain has a frequency of little significance. The chain joins TRBV12-3 or TRBV12-4 to TRBJ2-7, with unresolved D. The length of the CDR3 is 14 residues. Trimming shortened V by 3 bases and J by 0 bases, and 9 bases separated the two germline ends. The CDR3 DNA reads TGTGCCAGCAGTTTTCGTAGTTCCTCCTACGAGCAGTACTTC. It encodes CASSFRSSSYEQYF.

Comment on this clonotype: This beta chain turned up in a library designed for alpha chains; as an off-target read, its abundance says little. The chain has TRBV9 and TRBJ2-5, with 12 bases aligning to TRBD2. CDR1 SGDLS and CDR2 YYNGEE come from the germline V gene. This CDR3 is 16 amino acids long. The V and J ends lost 0 bases and 5 bases, in that order; junction bases with no gene match: 5. CDR3 sequence: CASSVAVGTSGETQYF. CDR3 DNA: TGTGCCAGCAGCGTAGCGGTCGGGACTAGCGGGGAGACCCAGTACTTC. The whole variable domain, remainder taken from reference TRBV9 and TRBJ2-5, is DSGVTQTPKHLITATGQRVTLRCSPRSGDLSVYWYQQSLDQGLQFLIQYYNGEERAKGNILERFSAQQFPDLHSELNLSSLELGDSALYFCASSVAVGTSGETQYFGPGTRLLVL.